This record covers a single T cell receptor beta chain. No antigen is known for it. The record originates from a study of T-cell reconstitution after alpha-beta-depleted transplantation in children. Whole-study findings and limits: Where alpha-beta T cells came from about two months after transplant was reportedly several hundred expanded graft clones. T-cell numbers and diversity one year post-transplant derived largely from freshly generated T cells. Where some patients showed high TCRbeta diversity at day 60, it came from recipient T cells and thymic progenitors that had survived.

Unique molecular identifiers were incorporated when the TCRbeta library was constructed. MiXCR, run by TCRdb on the PCR reads, gives a single entry per CDR3 protein. Among 250,000 to 300,000 distinct CDR3 sequences listed, roughly 9.1% were seen once. Germline V gene sequence: CDR1 SGHDT, CDR2 YYEEEE. V was pared by 4 bases and J by 4 bases, with 11 bases between. CDR3 length equals 13 residues. The sample consisted of PBMCs, taken before TCRalphabeta/CD19-depleted stem cell transplant. The chain joins TRBV5-6 to TRBJ1-2; D is unresolved. The receptor comes from a boy in the first two years of life with acute myeloid leukemia, due to receive a stem cell transplant. CDR3 bases: TGTGCCAGCAGCCCCACATCTATCTATGGCTACACCTTC. Translating gives CASSPTSIYGYTF. The complete variable domain, with remaining parts taken from reference TRBV5-6 and TRBJ1-2, reads DAGVTQSPTHLIKTRGQQVTLRCSPKSGHDTVSWYQQALGQGPQFIFQYYEEEERQRGNFPDRFSGHQFPNYSSELNVNALLLGDSALYLCASSPTSIYGYTFGSGTRLTVV.